The 32 T cell receptor beta chains in this list originate from one sample, sequenced in a study of CD8+ T cells in alopecia areata. Following RNA extraction, reverse transcription yielded cDNA that acted as the sequencing template. Assay used: immunoSEQ multiplex PCR; TCRdb lists only in-frame clones, some missing. The sample lists around 290,000 clones, 58% occurring once. Treatment denoted: oral pan-JAK inhibitor, 5-10 mg twice daily. The sequenced sample was CD4+ T cells sorted from blood, obtained at week 24, from a patient treated with tofacitinib. These receptors all come from a human donor with alopecia areata.

The chain joins TRBV14 to TRBJ2-6; 7 positions agree with TRBD2. Losses at the gene ends were 4 bases for V and 0 bases for J; bases not matched to a gene: 9. The CDR3 is 18 amino acids. CDR1 SGHDN and CDR2 FVKESK come from the germline V gene. The CDR3 region has the DNA TGTGCCAGCAGCCCGCGGGAGTTCGTGAGCTCTGGGGCCAACGTCCTGACTTTC. This translates into CASSPREFVSSGANVLTF.

To note about this clone: The sample has other DNA sequences that encode this CDR3 too. The chain has TRBV5-1 and TRBJ2-6; D unresolved. CDR1 SGHRS and CDR2 YFSETQ come from the germline V gene. Trimming took 0 bases from V and 0 from J, leaving 10 bases between them. CDR3 length: 17 amino acids. The CDR3 bases are TGCGCCAGCAGCTTGGGGCAGTCGTTCTCTGGGGCCAACGTCCTGACTTTC. Translating it yields CASSLGQSFSGANVLTF.

In this sample, this clone turned up a few times. The chain recombines TRBV6-5 with TRBJ2-7; 9 nucleotides line up with TRBD1. Per germline, CDR1 MNHEY and CDR2 SVGAGI. The trim removed 2 bases at V and 4 bases at J, leaving 9 bases unmatched. CDR3 length: 16 residues. As DNA, the CDR3 is TGTGCCAGCAGTTACCCCCTCGGACAGGGGCTGTACGAGCAGTACTTC. It yields the protein CASSYPLGQGLYEQYF.

In its sample, this clone was seen a few times. The chain has TRBV23-1 and TRBJ1-5; 9 nucleotides agree with TRBD1. TRBV23-1 is noted as an ORF with a role that remains uncertain. This CDR3 is built from 16 residues. Trimming at V came to 0 bases and at J to 6 bases, leaving 6 bases not matched to a gene. CDR3 in DNA: TGCGCCAGCAGTCAATCGGACGGGACAGGGAGTCAGCCCCAGCATTTT. Protein: CASSQSDGTGSQPQHF.

This clone was detected only once. The genes are TRBV5-1 and TRBJ2-3; the match to TRBD2 covers 9 bases. J was trimmed by 6 bases and V by 5 bases; bases with no gene match: 4. CDR1 SGHRS and CDR2 YFSETQ come from the germline V gene. The CDR3 contains 13 residues. The chain's CDR3 is CASRAGGPDTQYF. CDR3 nucleotide sequence: TGCGCCAGCAGGGCGGGGGGGCCGGATACGCAGTATTTT.

CDR3 protein: CASSPQTGLAFF. DNA of the CDR3: TGTGCCAGCTCACCACAAACAGGGCTGGCTTTCTTT. The V call is TRBV18, the J call TRBJ1-1, with D perhaps matching TRBD1 (6 bases). The CDR3 is 12 residues long. The germline V gene encodes CDR1 KGHSH and CDR2 LQKENI. V was pared by 1 base and J by 11 bases, with 11 bases between. The full variable domain, with the rest looked up from reference TRBV18 and TRBJ1-1, is NAGVMQNPRHLVRRRGQEARLRCSPMKGHSHVYWYRQLPEEGLKFMVYLQKENIIDESGMPKERFSAEFPKEGPSILRIQQVVRGDSAAYFCASSPQTGLAFFGQGTRLTVV.

This clone has a handful of counts. The V and J genes are TRBV4-2 and TRBJ2-3, with 11 positions matching TRBD2. After removal of 6 bases from V and 0 bases from J, the junction contained 8 bases not matched to a gene. Germline V gives CDR1 LGHNA, CDR2 YNFKEQ. This CDR3 is 17 amino acids long. The CDR3 bases are TGTGCCAGCAGTCCACTAGCGGGGGTCACTAGCACAGATACGCAGTATTTT. The encoded protein is CASSPLAGVTSTDTQYF.

The V and J genes are TRBV27 and TRBJ2-3; perhaps TRBD2 as D (5 bases). The CDR3 extends over 16 amino acids. The germline gives CDR1 MNHEY, CDR2 SMNVEV (reference sequence). V was cut by 6 bases and J by 0 bases, with 16 bases left in between. DNA of the CDR3: TGTGCCAGCAGCTCCCGCGGGTCTGCTAGCACAGATACGCAGTATTTT. Protein: CASSSRGSASTDTQYF.

In this sample, this clone turned up a few times. The V gene is TRBV25-1, the J gene TRBJ1-1; the D gene is possibly TRBD1 (6 bases). This CDR3 region has 16 residues. Trimming removed 0 bases from V and 5 bases from J, with 16 bases in between. Germline CDR1 reads MGHDK; CDR2 reads SYGVNS. The chain's CDR3 is CASSEYYKGEKTEAFF. In DNA form, the CDR3 reads TGTGCCAGCAGTGAATACTACAAGGGGGAGAAGACTGAAGCTTTCTTT.

The genes are TRBV9 and TRBJ2-7; D is undetermined. Trimming stripped 0 bases from V and 7 bases from J, with 11 bases between. This CDR3 comprises 13 residues. Germline V lookup: CDR1 SGDLS, CDR2 YYNGEE. CDR3 residues: CASSVVSDGEQYF. CDR3 DNA sequence: TGTGCCAGCAGCGTAGTGTCAGACGGAGAGCAGTACTTC.

The V gene is TRBV7-2, the J gene TRBJ2-7; D is perhaps TRBD2 (5 bases). CDR3 length: 14 amino acids. Germline lookup yields CDR1 SGHTA and CDR2 FQGNSA. Deletions cut 5 bases from V and 4 bases from J, with 15 bases between. The CDR3 coding sequence is TGTGCCAGCAGCAGTTACACTAGGTCTTACGAGCAGTACTTC. Translating it yields CASSSYTRSYEQYF.

The sample holds a few counts of this clone. The chain combines TRBV18 with TRBJ1-6, with D perhaps matching TRBD1 (6 bases). Trimming took 6 bases from V and 8 from J, leaving 17 bases between them. CDR1 is KGHSH and CDR2 is LQKENI in the germline V gene. The CDR3 consists of 15 residues. CDR3 DNA sequence: TGTGCCAGCTCTCGCACAGGGATGGAGGATTCACCCCTCCACTTT. Translation gives CASSRTGMEDSPLHF.

This chain joins TRBV30 and TRBJ1-2; 8 nucleotides line up with TRBD1. The trim removed 1 base at V and 5 bases at J, leaving 6 bases unmatched. Per germline, CDR1 GTSNPN and CDR2 SVGIG (reference sequence). The length of the CDR3 is 14 residues. DNA for the CDR3: TGTGCCTGGAGTGATATAACAGGGGGTTATGGCTACACCTTC. Translation: CAWSDITGGYGYTF.

The chain is built from TRBV5-1 and TRBJ2-5; perhaps TRBD2 as D (5 bases). The CDR3 contains 12 residues. Looked up from germline, CDR1 is SGHRS and CDR2 is YFSETQ. Trimming pared 4 bases from V and 5 bases from J, leaving 9 bases between. Here the CDR3 reads CASSPGMETQYF. The CDR3 DNA reads TGCGCCAGCAGCCCGGGAATGGAGACCCAGTACTTC.

The V and J genes are TRBV11-2 and TRBJ1-1; 7 bases align to TRBD1. Unmatched junction bases numbered 9, after V lost 2 bases and J lost 6 bases. The CDR3 is 15 residues long. Looked up from germline, CDR1 is SGHAT and CDR2 is FQNNGV. The CDR3 region is CASSLHPGTAAEAFF. CDR3 nucleotide sequence: TGTGCCAGCAGCTTACACCCAGGGACAGCGGCTGAAGCTTTCTTT.

V usage is TRBV30 and J usage is TRBJ1-6, with TRBD1 identical over 10 bases. CDR3 size: 14 residues. From germline, CDR1 is GTSNPN and CDR2 SVGIG (reference sequence). V shed 4 bases, J shed 10 bases, and the junction held 7 bases outside the gene matches. The CDR3 DNA sequence: TGTGCCTGGAAACCGGGACAGGGGTCGTCACCCCTCCACTTT. Translation gives CAWKPGQGSSPLHF.

The gene calls are TRBV27 and TRBJ1-1; a possible D gene is TRBD1 (5 bases). V lost 1 base and J lost 1, with 19 bases in between. The CDR3 loop spans 18 amino acids. Germline loops: CDR1 MNHEY, CDR2 SMNVEV (reference sequence). The CDR3 reads CASSLWDLGRERNTEAFF. CDR3 coding DNA: TGTGCCAGCAGTTTATGGGACCTAGGGCGTGAGAGGAACACTGAAGCTTTCTTT.

The V call is TRBV29-1, the J call TRBJ1-3; D is unclear. CDR1 and CDR2 (germline): SQVTM, ANQGSEA. V shed 6 bases and J shed 7 bases, with 13 bases lying between them. The CDR3 is made up of 12 amino acids. Written as DNA, the CDR3 is TGCAGCGTCGAGGTGGTGCTCAACACCATATATTTT. Protein: CSVEVVLNTIYF.

The chain couples TRBV29-1 to TRBJ2-5, with TRBD2 matching over 14 bases. CDR3 size: 13 residues. After removal of 6 bases from V and 5 bases from J, the junction contained 2 bases not matched to a gene. Germline V gene lookup returns CDR1 SQVTM and CDR2 ANQGSEA. The CDR3 is CSVGTSGGETQYF. CDR3 coding DNA: TGCAGCGTGGGGACTAGCGGGGGCGAGACCCAGTACTTC.

J is TRBJ1-2 and V is TRBV10-3; 9 bases line up with TRBD1. Looked up from germline, CDR1 is ENHRY and CDR2 is SYGVKD. This CDR3 comprises 14 residues. The J segment lost 7 bases and the V segment lost 5 bases, leaving 8 bases of the junction unmatched. In DNA form, the CDR3 reads TGTGCCATCAGTTCGGGACAGGGACAAAGTGGCTACACCTTC. Its translation: CAISSGQGQSGYTF.

This clone was counted a single time. The chain recombines TRBV15 with TRBJ2-5; a weak D match, TRBD2 (5 bases). The V gene lost 1 base and the J gene lost 5 bases, with 11 bases spanning the gap. This CDR3 spans 14 amino acids. The germline V gene has CDR1 LNHNV and CDR2 YYDKDF (reference sequence). CDR3 region: CATSRGEGRETQYF. For the CDR3, the DNA is TGTGCCACCAGCAGAGGCGAGGGCCGTGAGACCCAGTACTTC.

This clone has only a few counts. The rearrangement joins TRBV28 to TRBJ1-3; D may be TRBD1 (5 bases). Germline CDR1 and CDR2: MDHEN and SYDVKM. The CDR3 length is 15 residues. Trimming removed 4 bases at V and 4 bases at J, with 14 bases between. CDR3 amino acids: CASSSPGRLGNTIYF. For the CDR3, the DNA is TGTGCCAGCAGTTCGCCAGGGAGGTTGGGAAACACCATATATTTT.

V usage is TRBV6-5 and J usage is TRBJ2-5; D is perhaps TRBD2 (6 bases). The CDR3 totals 13 residues. Germline CDR1 reads MNHEY; CDR2 reads SVGAGI. CDR3 bases: TGTGCTACCCGGCGGGGAACCCAAGAGACCCAGTACTTC. Translation gives CATRRGTQETQYF.

This chain links TRBV29-1 with TRBJ2-5; D gene ambiguous. The CDR3 sequence is 13 residues long. CDR1 and CDR2 from the germline V gene are SQVTM and ANQGSEA. The V gene lost 7 bases and the J gene lost 2 bases, with 14 bases spanning the gap. The CDR3 here is CSAGLRAQETQYF. The CDR3 DNA sequence: TGCAGCGCAGGCCTTCGGGCTCAAGAGACCCAGTACTTC. Using reference TRBV29-1 and TRBJ2-5 for the parts outside the CDR3, the full variable domain is SAVISQKPSRDICQRGTSLTIQCQVDSQVTMMFWYRQQPGQSLTLIATANQGSEATYESGFVIDKFPISRPNLTFSTLTVSNMSPEDSSIYLCSAGLRAQETQYFGPGTRLLVL.

The chain links TRBV4-1 to TRBJ2-6, with a possible D match to TRBD2 (5 bases). Germline lookup yields CDR1 MGHRA and CDR2 YSYEKL. The CDR3 has 16 amino acids. V dropped 2 bases and J dropped 2 bases, with 10 bases sitting between them. The CDR3 coding sequence is TGCGCCAGCAGCCAACCCCGAGGGACTGGGGCCAACGTCCTGACTTTC. Protein sequence: CASSQPRGTGANVLTF.

In DNA, the CDR3 is TGTGCCAGCAGCGTAGGGAGCGGGGGGGCGGTCATTCAGTACTTC. Protein product: CASSVGSGGAVIQYF. The chain couples TRBV9 to TRBJ2-4; TRBD2 agrees at 10 bases. CDR3 length: 15 amino acids. Germline trimming cut 0 bases from V and 9 bases from J; bases unmatched to any gene: 6. CDR1 is SGDLS, CDR2 YYNGEE, per germline.

The rearrangement uses TRBV4-1 and TRBJ2-2; D possibly corresponds to TRBD2 (5 bases). The CDR3 is 14 amino acids. CDR1 and CDR2 (germline): MGHRA, YSYEKL. The germline V and J ends were trimmed by 1 base and 7 bases, with 10 bases remaining between them. CDR3: CASSQVGVGGELFF. Here the CDR3 DNA reads TGCGCCAGCAGCCAAGTCGGGGTTGGCGGGGAGCTGTTTTTT.

This clone was found once. The chain couples TRBV4-1 to TRBJ1-2; D uncertain. Germline assignment: CDR1 MGHRA and CDR2 YSYEKL. The CDR3 sequence is 15 residues long. V was clipped by 0 bases and J by 0 bases, with 8 bases between them. CDR3 sequence (DNA): TGCGCCAGCAGCCAAGATCCCCAAGCTAACTATGGCTACACCTTC. Protein: CASSQDPQANYGYTF.

CDR3 nucleotide sequence: TGCAGCGTTGGGGGACGGGGGATAGCAGATACGCAGTATTTT. Its translation: CSVGGRGIADTQYF. The rearrangement joins TRBV29-1 to TRBJ2-3; D possibly corresponds to TRBD2 (6 bases). Trimming pared 4 bases from V and 4 bases from J, leaving 15 bases between. Germline V CDR1 and CDR2: SQVTM, ANQGSEA. The CDR3 covers 14 residues.

The rearrangement joins TRBV4-1 to TRBJ2-4, with 8 bases lining up with TRBD1. The CDR3 is made up of 18 amino acids. In germline, CDR1 is MGHRA, CDR2 YSYEKL. Trimming took 4 bases from V and 7 from J; bases not matched to a gene: 18. The CDR3 region has the DNA TGCGCCAGCAGCCGGGGCCCCCCCCGCTCAGGGGGCTCGAACATTCAGTACTTC. Protein: CASSRGPPRSGGSNIQYF.

V gene TRBV28 combines with J gene TRBJ2-2, with 7 bases that match TRBD1. The CDR3 spans 14 residues. Per the germline V gene, CDR1 is MDHEN and CDR2 is SYDVKM. Trimming cost V 8 bases and J 1 base; bases outside gene matches: 4. The CDR3 protein is CASLDRVNTGELFF. The DNA of the CDR3 is TGTGCCAGCCTCGACAGGGTGAACACCGGGGAGCTGTTTTTT.

The chain employs TRBV5-1 and TRBJ2-7; 7 bases line up with TRBD2. V lost 3 bases and J lost 0; bases outside the gene matches: 3. Germline-derived CDR1 and CDR2 are SGHRS and YFSETQ. This CDR3 spans 14 amino acids. Here the CDR3 DNA reads TGCGCCAGCAGCTCGAGCGGGATCTCCTACGAGCAGTACTTC. Translating gives CASSSSGISYEQYF.